This T cell receptor (beta chain) was sequenced in a study of molecular identifiers for immune sequencing clone quantification (dated by TCRdb to the late 2010s). About the investigation overall: In a replicate experiment, RNA from roughly 21,000 or 96,000 naive CD8 T cells was split into five aliquots, four of which were sequenced. This methods study benchmarked molecular-identifier clustering-based TCR repertoire sequencing (MIDCIRS) and TCR RNA copy counting, using CD8 T cells to do so. Paper-wide results and their limitations: Identical TCR molecules sharing a barcode could cause highly expanded clone sizes to be underestimated. Modeling gave about 3.3 recovered TCR RNA copies per cell versus approximately 11 by digital PCR, implying approximately 30% capture efficiency. Spiked-in Jurkat TCR RNA equivalent to a single cell was reported to be detectable even among more than 900,000 naive CD8 T cells. When barcode sub-clustering was not used, chimeric consensus sequences inflated TCR diversity, with chimeras reaching as high as 47%. Naive libraries contained spiked-in Jurkat TCR RNA (around eleven copies' worth), which is not part of the donor repertoire. In CMV-specific effector cells, clones with more than 20 RNA copies contained over 97% of molecules, whereas in naive cells such clones contained under 1% of molecules.

From the cysteine up to the phenylalanine, the CDR3 has a length of 13 residues. The DNA shown is the 39-base CDR3, in frame from base 1. V and J lose 2 bases and 5 bases, and a span of 11 bases separates them. CDR1 and CDR2 are read off the germline V gene as SGHTS and YDEGEE. Naive CD8 T cell libraries were made from around 20,000 to 1,000,000 sorted cells using 10%, 30% or 50% of purified RNA. Naive CD8 T cells were FACS-sorted as CD8+CD4-CCR7+CD45RA+ on a BD FACSAria II into RLT Plus buffer. Detection sensitivity was tested by spiking Jurkat RNA equal to ten or so TCR copies' worth into samples containing roughly 17,000-1,000,000 naive CD8 T cells. CD8 T cells were enriched with RosetteSep CD8+ T Cell Enrichment Cocktail and Ficoll-Paque, followed by ACK red cell lysis. The method was PCR. Sequencing used an Illumina HiSeq 4000. Bulk TCR libraries were generated as previously described, with the TCR primers listed in Table S5 used. Purification of total RNA was performed with the Qiagen AllPrep DNA/RNA kit. Reads from multiple sequencing runs of the same library were pooled before analysis. The paper's data handling went like this. Only reads with exact TCR constant sequence were kept, trimmed to 150 nt, and grouped by their 12-nt molecular barcodes. Within each barcode group, reads were sub-clustered at a 15% Levenshtein threshold, and quality-weighted consensus sequences were built per RNA molecule. Non-functional sequences were excluded, and lower-count sequences lying one edit away from another sequence were also excluded. Barcode sub-clusters with fewer than 20% of the maximum read count were removed, based on fitting two negative binomial distributions. TCRdb ran its own pipeline on the public reads, namely fastp trimming at Q25 and MiXCR clone calling, and kept in-frame beta chains. Rows merge per CDR3 protein into single entries with the most common DNA and genes. TCRdb's processing, not the authors' own work, is the source of the V and J calls. The sample table lists about 640,000 distinct CDR3 sequences, about 20% of them with a count of one. 0.85% of the sample belongs to the ten largest clones.

This clonotype turned up a few times. The specificity of this receptor is unknown. No per-base quality is available; no much larger clone lies one base away. Material: naive CD8+ T cells from blood, with Jurkat cell RNA spiked in. The meaning of the sample's cell subset or site label: FACS-sorted CD8+CD4-CCR7+CD45RA+ naive T cells. The receptor was derived from a human donor in good health. Some libraries in this study had Jurkat cell RNA spiked in. Recombination joined TRBV5-8 with TRBJ2-7; the D segment cannot be called with confidence. The DNA sequence is given as TGTGCCAGCAGCTTTTTAGTAGATCACGAGCAGTACTTC. Its product reads: CASSFLVDHEQYF.